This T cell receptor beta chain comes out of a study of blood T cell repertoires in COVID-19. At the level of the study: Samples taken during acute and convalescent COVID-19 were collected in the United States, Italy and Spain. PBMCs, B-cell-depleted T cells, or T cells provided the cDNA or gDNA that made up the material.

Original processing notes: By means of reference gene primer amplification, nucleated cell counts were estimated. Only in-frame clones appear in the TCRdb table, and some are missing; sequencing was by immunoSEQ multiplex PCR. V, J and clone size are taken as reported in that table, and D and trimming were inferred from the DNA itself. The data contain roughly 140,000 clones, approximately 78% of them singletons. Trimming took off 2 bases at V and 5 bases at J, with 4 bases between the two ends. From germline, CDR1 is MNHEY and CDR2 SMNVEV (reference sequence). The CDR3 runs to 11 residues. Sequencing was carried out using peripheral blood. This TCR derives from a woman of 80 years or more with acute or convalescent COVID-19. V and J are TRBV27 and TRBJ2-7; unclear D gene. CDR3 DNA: TGTGCCAGCAGTTTAGGGCACGAGCAGTACTTC. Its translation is CASSLGHEQYF.